This T cell receptor beta chain was captured in a study of T cell responses to AZD1222 COVID-19 vaccine. The CDR3 consists of 14 residues. The germline V gene has CDR1 MRHNA and CDR2 SNTAGT. The V end lost 4 bases, the J end lost 4 bases, and 13 bases lay between the germline ends. In the case of this clone: Its matching antigen is unknown.

Profiled with immunoSEQ multiplex PCR; TCRdb holds only in-frame clones, not every one. The sample comprises about 130,000 clones, 80% to 90% of which are singletons, and 1.5% to 2% rests with the top ten. The study's findings and limits: Among those given AZD1222, only 5 to 7 were seropositive at baseline. Most donors were white British and more were female, and clonal diversity was possibly underestimated. Variant regions that are unmutated are reportedly the target of nearly half of spike-specific TCRs.

This chain connects TRBV6-4 to TRBJ1-2, with unresolved D. The sequence derives from an adult in good health. Material: peripheral blood, obtained on day 0 of AZD1222 vaccination. CDR3 nucleotides: TGTGCCAGCAGTGTATTTGAGCTTTCCTATGGCTACACCTTC. Protein product: CASSVFELSYGYTF.